This T cell receptor beta chain was documented in a study of CD8+ T cells in alopecia areata. CDR3 size: 14 residues. The V gene's germline CDR1 is SNHLY and CDR2 FYNNEI. Trimming shortened V by 7 bases and J by 0 bases, and 9 bases separated the two germline ends. Reverse transcription of extracted RNA yielded cDNA, which provided the sequencing template. Sequencing was performed with immunoSEQ multiplex PCR; in TCRdb, only in-frame clones are kept and a portion is missing. The sample lists 100,000 to 150,000 clones; around two fifths were seen once. For this clone: Antigen: not known.

Findings and limits, study-wide: With patients, TCR sharing proved less clear than in mice, a difference possibly related to HLA. Alphabeta T cells residing in normal skin are also sequenced in scalp samples.

Specimens obtained from alopecia areata patients comprised lesional scalp punch biopsies and peripheral blood. Sequenced: CD4+ T cells sorted from blood. This TCR was recovered from a human donor with alopecia areata. The rearrangement links TRBV2 to TRBJ2-2; D is undetermined. DNA of the CDR3: TGTGCCAGCAAAGAGACTTCGAACACCGGGGAGCTGTTTTTT. This encodes CASKETSNTGELFF.